Listed here are 17 T cell receptor beta chains from one sample, sequenced in a study of shared clonotypes between healthy human individuals. Generated by immunoSEQ multiplex PCR, the TCRdb table keeps only in-frame clones and is missing some. The profile shows 330,000 or so clones, less than 85% of them singletons. Sequencing used memory CD4+ T cells sorted from blood. Subset: CD45RA-negative fraction. The receptors were sampled from a man aged 25-40 years in good health.

The genes are TRBV7-2 and TRBJ2-2; 7 bases align to TRBD1. Per the germline V gene, CDR1 is SGHTA and CDR2 is FQGNSA. Losses at the gene ends were 4 bases for V and 4 bases for J; bases not matched to a gene: 9. This CDR3 region has 16 residues. CDR3 bases: TGTGCCAGCAGCTCAAGATGGGACAGAAGCACCGGGGAGCTGTTTTTT. This sequence encodes CASSSRWDRSTGELFF.

Only a few counts were recorded for this clone. The V and J genes are TRBV30 and TRBJ1-3; D unclear. CDR1 is GTSNPN, CDR2 SVGIG, per germline (reference sequence). The CDR3 is 16 residues long. Between the trimmed V and J ends, which lost 0 bases and 5 bases, there was a span of 17 bases. CDR3 sequence reads: CAWSVRWGGRRNTIYF. DNA for the CDR3: TGTGCCTGGAGTGTACGGTGGGGTGGTCGAAGAAACACCATATATTTT.

V is TRBV11-2 and J is TRBJ2-1, with 12 nucleotides matching TRBD1. V gave up 5 bases and J gave up 4 bases; unmatched junction bases: 3. CDR1 and CDR2 (germline): SGHAT, FQNNGV. The CDR3 sequence is 15 residues long. The CDR3 DNA reads as TGTGCCAGCAGCCGGGACAGGGGGCTGTACAATGAGCAGTTCTTC. It specifies CASSRDRGLYNEQFF.

V usage is TRBV7-2 and J usage is TRBJ2-2; TRBD2 is a possible D gene (6 bases). This CDR3 has 16 amino acids. V dropped 7 bases and J dropped 2 bases, with 17 bases sitting between them. Germline V gene data show CDR1 as SGHTA and CDR2 as FQGNSA. CDR3 sequence (DNA): TGTGCCAGCAAGGTTCCCTTGCGGGATAACACCGGGGAGCTGTTTTTT. Its translation: CASKVPLRDNTGELFF. The whole variable domain, remainder taken from reference TRBV7-2 and TRBJ2-2, is GAGVSQSPSNKVTEKGKDVELRCDPISGHTALYWYRQSLGQGLEFLIYFQGNSAPDKSGLPSDRFSAERTGGSVSTLTIQRTQQEDSAVYLCASKVPLRDNTGELFFGEGSRLTVL.

This clone occurred once. The CDR3 coding sequence is TGTGCCAGCTCACCCTCGACTAGCGGGGGCTCCTACAATGAGCAGTTCTTC. This translates into CASSPSTSGGSYNEQFF. The chain recombines TRBV18 with TRBJ2-1; 12 bases are a match to TRBD2. This CDR3 has 17 residues. The junction had 3 bases not matched to a gene; V was cut back by 3 bases and J by 0 bases. Germline-derived CDR1 and CDR2 are KGHSH and LQKENI.

The chain combines TRBV7-9 with TRBJ2-7; TRBD1 might be the D (6 bases). Trimming shortened V by 7 bases and J by 7 bases, and 14 bases separated the two germline ends. This CDR3 contains 12 residues. The V gene's germline CDR1 is SEHNR and CDR2 FQNEAQ (reference sequence). The CDR3 coding sequence is TGTGCCAGCACCTCAGGGGATGGGGAGCAGTACTTC. This gives the protein CASTSGDGEQYF.

The V call is TRBV6-5, the J call TRBJ1-1; TRBD1 is a possible D gene (5 bases). The CDR3 runs 13 residues. The V gene lost 6 bases and the J gene lost 4 bases, with 12 bases spanning the gap. Per the germline V gene, CDR1 is MNHEY and CDR2 is SVGAGI. Here the CDR3 reads CASSEWGGTEAFF. CDR3 sequence (DNA): TGTGCCAGCAGCGAATGGGGGGGCACTGAAGCTTTCTTT.

CDR3 coding DNA: TGTGCCAGCTCACCCGGCCGACAGAATCAGCCCCAGCATTTT. Its protein product is CASSPGRQNQPQHF. The chain couples TRBV18 to TRBJ1-5, with D perhaps TRBD1 (5 bases). CDR1 is KGHSH and CDR2 is LQKENI in the germline V gene. The ends were cut back, 3 bases at V and 4 bases at J, with 10 bases in the middle. This CDR3 has 14 residues.

The genes are TRBV19 and TRBJ2-3; a possible D gene is TRBD2 (6 bases). V was shortened by 6 bases and J by 8 bases, with 15 bases between the two germline ends. The CDR3 is 13 amino acids. Per the germline V gene, CDR1 is LNHDA and CDR2 is SQIVND (reference sequence). CDR3 residues: CASRPPGLTTQYF. The CDR3 DNA sequence: TGTGCCAGTAGACCCCCGGGACTTACTACGCAGTATTTT.

This clone was detected only once. This chain links TRBV5-4 with TRBJ1-4, with D possibly TRBD1 on 6 matching bases. The CDR3 consists of 14 residues. Trimming removed 4 bases at V and 7 bases at J, with 14 bases between. CDR1 and CDR2 from the germline V gene are SGHNT and YYREEE (reference sequence). The CDR3 is CASSLAGVAEKLFF. Written as DNA, the CDR3 is TGTGCCAGCAGCCTGGCAGGGGTGGCTGAAAAACTGTTTTTT.

The chain couples TRBV6-5 to TRBJ1-3; tentatively, D is TRBD1 (5 bases). V dropped 4 bases and J dropped 6 bases, with 16 bases sitting between them. The CDR3 is made up of 15 amino acids. Germline values: CDR1 MNHEY, CDR2 SVGAGI. The CDR3 loop is CASSSPGLGTNTIYF. CDR3 in DNA: TGTGCCAGCAGTTCTCCAGGGCTAGGTACAAACACCATATATTTT.

This clone was recorded at least ten times. The rearrangement uses TRBV7-2 and TRBJ1-1; D not resolved. The CDR3 runs to 12 residues. V was trimmed by 5 bases and J by 9 bases, leaving 13 bases between them. Germline assignment: CDR1 SGHTA and CDR2 FQGNSA. The CDR3 sequence is CASSAVPNQAFF. CDR3 sequence (DNA): TGTGCCAGCAGCGCCGTTCCCAATCAAGCTTTCTTT. The whole variable domain, filled in from reference TRBV7-2 and TRBJ1-1, reads GAGVSQSPSNKVTEKGKDVELRCDPISGHTALYWYRQSLGQGLEFLIYFQGNSAPDKSGLPSDRFSAERTGGSVSTLTIQRTQQEDSAVYLCASSAVPNQAFFGQGTRLTVV.

The CDR3 reads CASRDRGVETQYF. In DNA, the CDR3 is TGTGCCAGCAGAGACAGGGGTGTTGAGACCCAGTACTTC. The chain recombines TRBV2 with TRBJ2-5, with TRBD1 matching over 8 bases. Germline-derived CDR1 and CDR2 are SNHLY and FYNNEI. Trimming at V came to 6 bases and at J to 5 bases, leaving 5 bases not matched to a gene. This CDR3 is 13 amino acids long.

This chain uses TRBV5-4 with TRBJ2-3, with 16 positions matching TRBD2. V shed 3 bases, J shed 12 bases, and the junction held 7 bases outside the gene matches. Germline values: CDR1 SGHNT, CDR2 YYREEE (reference sequence). The CDR3 has 15 amino acids. CDR3 DNA sequence: TGTGCCAGCAGCTCAGGGACTAGCGGGAGGGCCGCACAGTATTTT. As protein: CASSSGTSGRAAQYF.

The gene calls are TRBV5-1 and TRBJ2-2; 8 bases agree with TRBD2. J lost 1 base, V lost 4 bases, and 18 bases had no gene match. The CDR3 is 20 residues long. From germline, CDR1 is SGHRS and CDR2 YFSETQ. CDR3 sequence reads: CASSLPARLAGERNTGELFF. CDR3 DNA sequence: TGCGCCAGCAGCCTACCCGCGAGGCTAGCGGGCGAAAGGAACACCGGGGAGCTGTTTTTT.

This chain uses TRBV5-4 with TRBJ2-1, with TRBD1 identical over 10 bases. CDR3 length: 15 residues. Germline values: CDR1 SGHNT, CDR2 YYREEE (reference sequence). V was clipped by 4 bases and J by 4 bases; unmatched bases: 5. In DNA form, the CDR3 reads TGTGCCAGCAGCCGCCCGGGACAGGGGTACAATGAGCAGTTCTTC. Amino acids: CASSRPGQGYNEQFF.

The chain joins TRBV10-3 to TRBJ2-5; D unresolved. With 4 bases removed from V and 2 bases from J, the gap between germline ends came to 14 bases. The V gene's germline CDR1 is ENHRY and CDR2 SYGVKD. The CDR3 sequence is 15 residues long. The DNA for the CDR3 is TGTGCCATCAGTGGTGGCAGGATGAATCAAGAGACCCAGTACTTC. It yields the protein CAISGGRMNQETQYF.